This TCR beta chain was recorded in a study of post-analysis software for immune sequencing data. Sequencing libraries made from TCR beta cDNA carried unique molecular identifiers. From the PCR reads, TCRdb called clonotypes with MiXCR, one entry per CDR3 protein. This sample has roughly 580,000 distinct CDR3 sequences; around 44% occur once, and the top ten carry over 1.5%. Broader study findings: With TRBV5-6, TRBV5-1 and TRBV20-1 included, about five TRBV segments were more frequent in patients than in controls.

The V and J ends lost 1 base and 10 bases respectively, with 11 bases between them. CDR3 length: 13 residues. A remark on this clonotype: What it binds is not known.

This chain connects TRBV12-3 or TRBV12-4 to TRBJ2-1; D may match TRBD1 or TRBD2 (5 bases each). Sequences were obtained from blood. The TCR comes from a girl aged 10-17 years with multiple sclerosis. CDR3 DNA sequence: TGTGCCAGCAGTTTAGAGGGAGACAGCGAGCAGTTCTTC. The encoded protein is CASSLEGDSEQFF.